The clone carrying this T cell receptor (beta chain) showed up just a few times. Its antigen remains unknown. This entry is derived from a study of vaccination and CD4 T cells after COVID-19. Study-wide context: Sampling after COVID took place at a median of around 91 days (range 35 to 161) following diagnosis.

Germline V gene lookup returns CDR1 ENHRY and CDR2 SYGVKD. The CDR3 covers 19 residues. The V segment lost 0 bases and the J segment 7 bases; nucleotides outside the gene matches: 20. This sample's treatment: roughly 11-day PBMC culture with coronavirus spike peptide pools or control peptides (ViraFEST assay). ViraFEST stimulated the growth of antigen-specific T cells using peptide pools and subsequently profiled their TCRs by sequencing. Cultured CD4+ T cell DNA was sequenced using the Oncomine TCR Beta short-read assay. TCRdb reprocessed the PCR reads via MiXCR and lists one record per CDR3 protein. The sample carries around 17,000 distinct CDR3 sequences, approximately 60% recorded once.

The sample was CD4+ T cells from blood, cultured in vitro. This receptor was obtained from a human donor who had recovered from COVID-19. V usage is TRBV10-3 and J usage is TRBJ1-2; 7 bases agree with TRBD1. The CDR3 nucleotides read TGTGCCATCAGTGAGTCGGTAGTACAGGGGATCCCGAGAGAACCTGGCTACACCTTC. Translating it yields CAISESVVQGIPREPGYTF.